The rows below give T cell receptor beta chains drawn from one sample of a study of cytomegalovirus exposure and HLA in healthy donors. Sequenced by immunoSEQ multiplex PCR; TCRdb stores in-frame clones only, minus some. The table shows about 130,000 clones, with around 79% occurring only once. The specimen sequenced was PBMCs. The source of these receptors is a woman aged 35 to 49 in good health and CMV-seropositive. The CDR3 runs from the conserved cysteine through the conserved F or W. The order of the fields is J gene, D gene, V gene, CDR3 protein. The D gene is left open where the match is weak.

j_gene: TRBJ1-5
d_gene: TRBD1
v_gene: TRBV5-1
CDR3aa: CASSPQGADNQPQHF

j_gene: TRBJ2-7
d_gene: -
v_gene: TRBV9
CDR3aa: CASSGAGFYEQYF

j_gene: TRBJ2-7
d_gene: TRBD2
v_gene: TRBV27
CDR3aa: CASRPELAGGFDEQYF

j_gene: TRBJ1-1
d_gene: TRBD1
v_gene: TRBV28
CDR3aa: CASSPGGSNTEAFF

j_gene: TRBJ1-2
d_gene: -
v_gene: TRBV6-5
CDR3aa: CASAREANYGYTF

j_gene: TRBJ2-7
d_gene: -
v_gene: TRBV7-8
CDR3aa: CASSTRGGVIPGEQYF

j_gene: TRBJ1-2
d_gene: -
v_gene: TRBV19
CDR3aa: CASSRRGSNYGYTF

j_gene: TRBJ2-5
d_gene: -
v_gene: TRBV5-6
CDR3aa: CASSLKDIQETQYF

j_gene: TRBJ2-5
d_gene: -
v_gene: TRBV30
CDR3aa: CAWSVVLREQYF

j_gene: TRBJ2-1
d_gene: TRBD2
v_gene: TRBV2
CDR3aa: CASSRLAGGYNEQFF

j_gene: TRBJ1-5
d_gene: -
v_gene: TRBV5-6
CDR3aa: CASSLAGDQPQHF

j_gene: TRBJ1-4
d_gene: TRBD1
v_gene: TRBV18
CDR3aa: CASSPPETGGREKLFF

j_gene: -
d_gene: TRBD2
v_gene: TRBV6-5
CDR3aa: CASSPGTSGSYEQYF

j_gene: TRBJ1-5
d_gene: -
v_gene: TRBV4-1
CDR3aa: CASSQDLSRGSQPQHF

j_gene: TRBJ2-3
d_gene: -
v_gene: TRBV14
CDR3aa: CASSYNLWDTQYF

j_gene: TRBJ1-2
d_gene: -
v_gene: TRBV6-1
CDR3aa: CASSGQHLSAQGYGYTF

j_gene: TRBJ1-4
d_gene: -
v_gene: TRBV28
CDR3aa: CASSSPSGESGEKLFF

j_gene: TRBJ1-6
d_gene: TRBD1
v_gene: TRBV19
CDR3aa: CASTPEGTGISPLHF

j_gene: TRBJ1-5
d_gene: -
v_gene: TRBV19
CDR3aa: CASSIGSGGADNQPQHF

j_gene: TRBJ2-3
d_gene: -
v_gene: TRBV19
CDR3aa: CASSITGTDTQYF

j_gene: TRBJ1-2
d_gene: TRBD1
v_gene: TRBV4-1
CDR3aa: CASSQAGQGVNGYTF

j_gene: TRBJ2-7
d_gene: TRBD2
v_gene: TRBV18
CDR3aa: CASSPSLAGVGEQYF

j_gene: TRBJ2-7
d_gene: -
v_gene: TRBV29-1
CDR3aa: CSAYGGLTYEQYF

j_gene: TRBJ2-6
d_gene: -
v_gene: TRBV5-1
CDR3aa: CASSGEMDSPSGANVLTF

j_gene: TRBJ2-7
d_gene: -
v_gene: TRBV6-5
CDR3aa: CASTTPGGGYEQYF

j_gene: TRBJ2-7
d_gene: -
v_gene: TRBV5-1
CDR3aa: CASSLVGVVGTYEQYF

j_gene: TRBJ1-5
d_gene: -
v_gene: TRBV28
CDR3aa: CASSRTARGNQPQHF

j_gene: TRBJ2-7
d_gene: -
v_gene: TRBV9
CDR3aa: CASSVAALEGYEQYF

j_gene: TRBJ1-1
d_gene: -
v_gene: TRBV19
CDR3aa: CASSPRVRNTEAFF

j_gene: TRBJ1-2
d_gene: -
v_gene: TRBV6-5
CDR3aa: CASSARQDSYGYTF

j_gene: TRBJ2-5
d_gene: -
v_gene: TRBV5-1
CDR3aa: CASSSSEGETQYF

j_gene: TRBJ2-3
d_gene: TRBD2
v_gene: TRBV6-5
CDR3aa: CASSGEGVSTDTQYF

j_gene: TRBJ2-3
d_gene: TRBD2
v_gene: TRBV30
CDR3aa: CASTYGGGADTQYF

j_gene: TRBJ1-5
d_gene: -
v_gene: TRBV19
CDR3aa: CASKSSLYSNQPQHF

j_gene: TRBJ1-1
d_gene: -
v_gene: TRBV27
CDR3aa: CASSLSTFRGGEAFF

j_gene: TRBJ2-3
d_gene: TRBD2
v_gene: TRBV9
CDR3aa: CASSLGLAPTDTQYF

j_gene: TRBJ2-5
d_gene: -
v_gene: TRBV27
CDR3aa: CASWVGGALQETQYF

j_gene: TRBJ1-2
d_gene: TRBD1
v_gene: TRBV2
CDR3aa: CASSLLRDSNYGYTF

j_gene: TRBJ2-5
d_gene: TRBD2
v_gene: TRBV28
CDR3aa: CASSLPGSLAVQETQYF

j_gene: TRBJ2-7
d_gene: TRBD2
v_gene: TRBV5-1
CDR3aa: CASSLELAGLKQYF

j_gene: TRBJ1-4
d_gene: -
v_gene: TRBV14
CDR3aa: CASSLMEEEKLFF

j_gene: TRBJ2-7
d_gene: -
v_gene: TRBV29-1
CDR3aa: CSVEPQPGGNEQYF

j_gene: TRBJ1-5
d_gene: TRBD1
v_gene: TRBV27
CDR3aa: CASRRTGGNQPQHF

j_gene: TRBJ2-5
d_gene: -
v_gene: TRBV11-1
CDR3aa: CASSGRHLEETQYF

j_gene: TRBJ2-3
d_gene: -
v_gene: TRBV5-1
CDR3aa: CASSLQGVGTDTQYF

j_gene: TRBJ1-1
d_gene: -
v_gene: TRBV7-9
CDR3aa: CARARRGMNTEAFF

j_gene: TRBJ1-3
d_gene: -
v_gene: TRBV7-9
CDR3aa: CASSHDTRGGTGNTIYF

j_gene: TRBJ2-5
d_gene: TRBD2
v_gene: TRBV11-1
CDR3aa: CASSLGTSEAETQYF

j_gene: TRBJ2-1
d_gene: -
v_gene: TRBV6-1
CDR3aa: CASRLGLTPYNEQFF

j_gene: TRBJ2-7
d_gene: -
v_gene: TRBV4-3
CDR3aa: CASSQGRGSYEQYF

j_gene: TRBJ2-1
d_gene: -
v_gene: TRBV5-5
CDR3aa: CASSLEGGRNNEQFF

j_gene: TRBJ1-4
d_gene: TRBD1
v_gene: TRBV5-4
CDR3aa: CASSSTGTGDEKLFF

j_gene: TRBJ1-6
d_gene: -
v_gene: TRBV30
CDR3aa: CAWSVGPRGSPLHF

j_gene: TRBJ2-7
d_gene: -
v_gene: TRBV2
CDR3aa: CASSEGQGWEYAYEQYF

j_gene: TRBJ2-1
d_gene: -
v_gene: TRBV2
CDR3aa: CASRGDPRPPYNEQFF